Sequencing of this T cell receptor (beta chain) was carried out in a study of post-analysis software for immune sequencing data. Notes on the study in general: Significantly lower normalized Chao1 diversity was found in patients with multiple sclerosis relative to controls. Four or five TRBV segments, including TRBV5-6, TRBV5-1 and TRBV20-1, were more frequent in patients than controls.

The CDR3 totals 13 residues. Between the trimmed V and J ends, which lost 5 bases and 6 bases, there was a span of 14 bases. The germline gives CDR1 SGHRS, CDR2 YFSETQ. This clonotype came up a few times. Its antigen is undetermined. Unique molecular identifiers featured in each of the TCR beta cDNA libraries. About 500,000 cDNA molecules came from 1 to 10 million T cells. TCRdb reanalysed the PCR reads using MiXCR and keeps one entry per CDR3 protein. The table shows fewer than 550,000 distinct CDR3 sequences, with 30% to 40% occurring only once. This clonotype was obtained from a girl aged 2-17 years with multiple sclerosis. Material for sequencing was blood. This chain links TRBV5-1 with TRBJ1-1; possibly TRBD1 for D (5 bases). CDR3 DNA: TGCGCCAGCAGAGGGGCAGCTGGCGCTGAAGCTTTCTTT. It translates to CASRGAAGAEAFF.